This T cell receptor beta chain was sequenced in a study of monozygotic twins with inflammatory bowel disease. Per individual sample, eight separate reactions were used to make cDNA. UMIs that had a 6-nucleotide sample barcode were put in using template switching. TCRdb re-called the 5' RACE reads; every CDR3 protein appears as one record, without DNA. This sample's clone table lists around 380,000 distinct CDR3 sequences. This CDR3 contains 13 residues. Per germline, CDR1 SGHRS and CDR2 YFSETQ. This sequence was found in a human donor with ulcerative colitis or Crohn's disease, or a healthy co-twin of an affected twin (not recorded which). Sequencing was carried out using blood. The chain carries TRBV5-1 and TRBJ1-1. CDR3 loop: CASSWEGKAEAFF.